A selection of T cell receptor beta chains follows, all from one sample in a study of OX40 agonist ivuxolimab in advanced cancers. The protocol was immunoSEQ multiplex PCR, while the TCRdb copy is restricted to in-frame clones and leaves out a portion. This table holds about 77,000 clones, roughly nine tenths found once. The starting material was CD4+ or CD8+ T cells sorted from blood, obtained in a trial of the OX40 agonist ivuxolimab. The receptors stem from an adult with an advanced solid tumor such as melanoma, head and neck, liver or kidney cancer. CDR3s include the opening cysteine and the closing phenylalanine or tryptophan. Fields, in order: D gene, J gene, V gene, clone size, CDR3 protein, CDR3 DNA. D genes are given only for firm matches. Size values are once, few and many counts, or a class for expanded clones, and some rows have none.

NA	TRBJ1-2	TRBV2	NA	CASRARGGSFNYGYTF	TGTGCCAGCAGGGCTCGGGGGGGGTCTTTTAACTATGGCTACACCTTC
TRBD1	TRBJ2-1	TRBV19	NA	CASSRQGGYNEQFF	TGTGCCAGTAGTCGACAGGGGGGGTACAATGAGCAGTTCTTC
TRBD1	TRBJ2-7	TRBV15	NA	CATSGRDRAPYEQYF	TGTGCCACCAGCGGCCGGGACAGGGCCCCCTACGAGCAGTACTTC
NA	TRBJ2-7	TRBV19	NA	CASSIDTGLEQYF	TGTGCCAGTAGTATAGATACCGGGCTGGAGCAGTACTTC
TRBD2	TRBJ2-3	TRBV4-1	NA	CASSPLGLAGVSDTQYF	TGCGCCAGCAGCCCTCTGGGGCTAGCGGGAGTTTCAGATACGCAGTATTTT
NA	TRBJ1-4	TRBV7-9	NA	CASSHTFGLNEKLFF	TGTGCCAGCAGCCACACGTTTGGGCTGAACGAAAAACTGTTTTTT
TRBD1	TRBJ2-6	TRBV19	NA	CASSWDRVSGANVLTF	TGTGCCAGTAGCTGGGACAGGGTCTCTGGGGCCAACGTCCTGACTTTC
NA	TRBJ2-1	TRBV10-3	once	CAISESVGRGDSYNEQFF	TGTGCCATCAGTGAGTCGGTGGGAAGGGGGGACTCCTACAATGAGCAGTTCTTC
NA	TRBJ2-1	TRBV6-6	NA	CASSYSSGNEQFF	TGTGCCAGCAGTTACTCGAGTGGCAATGAGCAGTTCTTC
NA	TRBJ2-5	TRBV7-2	NA	CASSFMGETQYF	TGTGCCAGCAGCTTTATGGGAGAGACCCAGTACTTC
NA	TRBJ1-4	TRBV27	NA	CASRNRVGTNEKLFF	TGTGCCAGCAGAAACAGGGTCGGAACTAATGAAAAACTGTTTTTT
NA	TRBJ1-1	TRBV11-2	NA	CASSLSGERSEAFF	TGTGCCAGCAGCTTATCAGGGGAAAGATCTGAAGCTTTCTTT
NA	TRBJ2-7	TRBV7-3	NA	CASSLMGARQGSEQYF	TGTGCCAGCAGCTTAATGGGGGCGAGGCAGGGCTCCGAGCAGTACTTC
TRBD2	TRBJ2-3	TRBV9	NA	CASSQGGRDTQYF	TGTGCCAGCAGCCAGGGAGGGCGAGATACGCAGTATTTT
NA	TRBJ2-5	TRBV18	NA	CASSPGIQETQYF	TGTGCCAGCTCACCCGGGATCCAAGAGACCCAGTACTTC
TRBD1	TRBJ2-7	TRBV19	NA	CASSVGQGSTYEQYF	TGTGCCAGTAGTGTGGGACAGGGCTCGACCTACGAGCAGTACTTC
NA	TRBJ2-3	TRBV4-3	NA	CASSQGGTGEDTQYF	TGCGCCAGCAGCCAGGGGGGAACAGGGGAAGATACGCAGTATTTT
NA	TRBJ2-7	TRBV5-1	NA	CASSLGGYEQYF	TGCGCCAGCAGCTTGGGCGGCTACGAGCAGTACTTC
NA	TRBJ2-3	TRBV5-8	NA	CASSLRARGYTDTQYF	TGTGCCAGCAGCTTGAGGGCCCGGGGGTACACAGATACGCAGTATTTT
TRBD2	TRBJ2-3	TRBV7-3	NA	CASSLNAGVADTQYF	TGTGCCAGCAGCTTAAACGCGGGAGTCGCCGATACGCAGTATTTT
TRBD2	TRBJ2-2	TRBV4-2	NA	CASSLRTSFDTGELFF	TGTGCCAGCAGCCTCCGGACTAGCTTCGACACCGGGGAGCTGTTTTTT
TRBD2	TRBJ2-2	TRBV7-2	once	CASSSGTSLLELFF	TGTGCCAGCAGCTCCGGGACTAGCCTCCTGGAGCTGTTTTTT
NA	TRBJ2-1	TRBV6-1	once	CASSGRVLYNEQFF	TGTGCCAGCAGTGGACGGGTGTTATACAATGAGCAGTTCTTC
TRBD2	TRBJ2-1	TRBV7-8	NA	CASSLRLAENEQFF	TGTGCCAGCAGCCTTCGACTAGCGGAGAATGAGCAGTTCTTC
NA	TRBJ1-5	TRBV7-2	NA	CASSLESWGEQPQHF	TGTGCCAGCAGCTTAGAGAGTTGGGGGGAACAGCCCCAGCATTTT
NA	TRBJ2-4	TRBV28	few	CASSWDEPNIQYF	TGTGCCAGCAGCTGGGACGAACCAAACATTCAGTACTTC
NA	TRBJ2-5	TRBV5-4	NA	CASSLAAGGETQYF	TGTGCCAGCAGCTTGGCCGCGGGTGGGGAGACCCAGTACTTC
TRBD1	TRBJ2-5	TRBV7-9	NA	CASSLVTGTRETQYF	TGTGCCAGCAGCCTGGTGACAGGGACGAGGGAGACCCAGTACTTC
NA	TRBJ1-2	TRBV27	NA	CASSLLSRGTNYGYTF	TGTGCCAGCAGTTTATTAAGTCGGGGGACTAACTATGGCTACACCTTC
NA	TRBJ2-4	TRBV5-6	few	CASSLKGGGNIQYF	TGTGCCAGCAGCTTGAAGGGAGGTGGAAACATTCAGTACTTC
TRBD1	TRBJ2-2	TRBV5-1	NA	CASRTGSNTGELFF	TGCGCCAGCAGGACAGGGTCGAACACCGGGGAGCTGTTTTTT
NA	TRBJ2-5	TRBV11-2	NA	CASSFGTPRGETQYF	TGTGCCAGCAGCTTCGGGACCCCACGTGGCGAGACCCAGTACTTC
TRBD1	TRBJ2-3	TRBV4-1	NA	CASSDPGQLTDTQYF	TGCGCCAGCAGCGATCCGGGACAGTTAACAGATACGCAGTATTTT
TRBD2	TRBJ2-3	TRBV5-1	NA	CASSLGLAGAGTDTQYF	TGCGCCAGCAGCTTGGGACTAGCGGGAGCAGGCACAGATACGCAGTATTTT
NA	TRBJ1-4	TRBV7-2	once	CASSLVRQATNEKLFF	TGTGCCAGCAGCTTAGTGCGACAGGCAACTAATGAAAAACTGTTTTTT
NA	TRBJ2-1	TRBV2	NA	CASNPSASYNEQFF	TGTGCCAGCAATCCTTCAGCGTCCTACAATGAGCAGTTCTTC
TRBD1	TRBJ1-2	TRBV5-1	NA	CASSLGQGGRGYTF	TGCGCCAGCAGCTTGGGGCAGGGGGGTCGTGGCTACACCTTC
TRBD2	TRBJ2-2	TRBV9	once	CASSVGGSGRARTGELFF	TGTGCCAGCAGCGTAGGCGGTAGCGGGAGGGCCCGAACCGGGGAGCTGTTTTTT
NA	TRBJ2-3	TRBV11-3	NA	CASSKGDQNTDTQYF	TGTGCCAGCAGCAAAGGGGATCAAAACACAGATACGCAGTATTTT
NA	TRBJ2-7	TRBV5-3	NA	CARRHRGFYEQYF	TGTGCCAGAAGGCACAGAGGGTTCTACGAGCAGTACTTC
NA	TRBJ1-5	TRBV30	NA	CAWTRRTASNQPQHF	TGTGCCTGGACCCGGAGGACGGCCAGCAATCAGCCCCAGCATTTT
NA	TRBJ1-4	TRBV28	NA	CASSSRPGEKLFF	TGTGCCAGCAGTTCCCGACCCGGGGAAAAACTGTTTTTT
TRBD1	TRBJ2-2	TRBV5-1	NA	CASSEDRSNTGELFF	TGCGCCAGCAGCGAGGACAGGTCGAACACCGGGGAGCTGTTTTTT
NA	TRBJ1-1	TRBV19	NA	CASIGRGRVNTEAFF	TGTGCCAGTATCGGCCGGGGCAGGGTGAACACTGAAGCTTTCTTT
NA	TRBJ2-2	TRBV5-1	NA	CASSEPPFSGNTGELFF	TGCGCCAGCAGCGAGCCTCCCTTTAGCGGGAACACCGGGGAGCTGTTTTTT
TRBD2	TRBJ2-5	TRBV7-2	NA	CASSPGGFQETQYF	TGTGCCAGCAGCCCGGGAGGTTTCCAAGAGACCCAGTACTTC
NA	TRBJ1-5	TRBV2	NA	CASSEGRTNSIRNQPQHF	TGTGCCAGCAGTGAAGGCAGGACGAACTCCATAAGAAATCAGCCCCAGCATTTT
TRBD2	TRBJ2-2	TRBV18	NA	CASSPTAASGTTGELFF	TGTGCCAGCTCACCAACTGCGGCTAGCGGGACGACCGGGGAGCTGTTTTTT
NA	TRBJ2-4	TRBV4-3	NA	CASSQDRGRTQLAKNIQYF	TGCGCCAGCAGCCAAGATCGGGGGAGGACCCAGCTAGCCAAAAACATTCAGTACTTC
TRBD1	TRBJ1-4	TRBV7-2	NA	CASSPGGTGTNEKLFF	TGTGCCAGCAGCCCGGGGGGGACAGGAACTAATGAAAAACTGTTTTTT
NA	TRBJ1-2	TRBV5-6	NA	CASSLRGWGNYGYTF	TGTGCCAGCAGCTTGCGGGGTTGGGGTAACTATGGCTACACCTTC
NA	TRBJ2-1	TRBV5-1	NA	CASSLAQDDEQFF	TGCGCCAGCAGCTTGGCCCAAGACGACGAGCAGTTCTTC
NA	TRBJ1-1	TRBV19	few	CASSRDGWGGLATEAFF	TGTGCCAGTAGCCGGGACGGCTGGGGTGGTTTGGCTACTGAAGCTTTCTTT
NA	TRBJ1-2	TRBV20-1	once	CSARVRGGYTF	TGCAGTGCTAGAGTGAGGGGAGGCTACACCTTC
TRBD2	TRBJ2-7	TRBV10-3	NA	CAISSGRGEQYF	TGTGCCATCAGTAGCGGGAGGGGCGAGCAGTACTTC